This TCR beta chain was sequenced in a study of T-cell reconstitution after alpha-beta-depleted transplantation in children. The study's findings and limits: Hyperexpanded clones declined; after one year, newly produced T cells mostly supplied diversity. The origin of high day-60 TCRbeta diversity in some patients lay in surviving recipient T cells and thymic progenitors. Expanded graft clones numbering several hundred reportedly gave rise to alpha-beta T cells about two months after transplant.

This clonotype showed up just once. Its target is unknown. A library of TCRbeta sequences, prepared with unique molecular identifiers, was generated. MiXCR, run by TCRdb on the PCR reads, gives a single entry per CDR3 protein. The sample has about 980,000 distinct CDR3 sequences, 25% to 35% seen once. CDR3 length: 16 residues. Germline V CDR1 and CDR2: SGHAT, FQDESV (reference sequence). Trimming cost V 4 bases and J 3 bases; bases outside gene matches: 9. This chain joins TRBV11-1 and TRBJ2-3; 8 nucleotides line up with TRBD2. The sequencing here drew on PBMCs, mostly from graft donor cells, taken 360 days after TCRalphabeta/CD19-depleted stem cell transplant. The receptor was isolated from a boy in the first two years of life who had a stem cell transplant for SCID, so the T cells may come from the graft donor. As DNA, the CDR3 is TGTGCCAGCAGCTATACCACCGGGACTAGGACAGATACGCAGTATTTT. This gives the protein CASSYTTGTRTDTQYF.